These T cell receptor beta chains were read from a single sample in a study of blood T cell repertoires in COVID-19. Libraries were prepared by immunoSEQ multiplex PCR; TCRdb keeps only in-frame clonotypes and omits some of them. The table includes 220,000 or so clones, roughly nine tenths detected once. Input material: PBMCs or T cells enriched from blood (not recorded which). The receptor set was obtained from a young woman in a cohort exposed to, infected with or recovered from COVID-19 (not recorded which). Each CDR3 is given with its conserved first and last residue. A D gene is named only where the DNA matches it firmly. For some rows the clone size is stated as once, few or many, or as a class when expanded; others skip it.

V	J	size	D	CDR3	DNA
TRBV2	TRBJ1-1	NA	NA	CASRNEGGTEAFF	TGTGCCAGCAGAAACGAAGGGGGCACTGAAGCTTTCTTT
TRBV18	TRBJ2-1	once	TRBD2	CASSPPGTSSNEQFF	TGTGCCAGCTCACCACCGGGGACTAGCAGCAATGAGCAGTTCTTC
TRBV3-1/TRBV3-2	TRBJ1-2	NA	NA	CASSQVEGRGYTF	TGTGCCAGCAGCCAAGTGGAGGGCCGAGGCTACACCTTC
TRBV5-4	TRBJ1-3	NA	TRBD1	CASSRTGGSGNTIYF	TGTGCCAGCAGTCGGACAGGCGGCTCTGGAAACACCATATATTTT
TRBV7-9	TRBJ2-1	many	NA	CASSEQGGSYNEQFF	TGTGCCAGCAGCGAGCAGGGTGGTTCCTACAATGAGCAGTTCTTC
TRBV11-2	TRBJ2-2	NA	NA	CASSPRGRTGELFF	TGTGCCAGCAGCCCCAGGGGTAGGACCGGGGAGCTGTTTTTT
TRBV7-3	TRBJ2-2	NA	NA	CASSLQGSNTGELFF	TGTGCCAGCAGCTTACAGGGCAGCAACACCGGGGAGCTGTTTTTT
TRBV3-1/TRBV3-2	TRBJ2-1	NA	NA	CASSQIGGTSYNEQFF	TGTGCCAGCAGCCAAATCGGAGGGACCTCCTACAATGAGCAGTTCTTC
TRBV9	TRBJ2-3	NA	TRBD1	CASSGQGLDTQYF	TGTGCCAGCAGCGGACAGGGATTAGATACGCAGTATTTT
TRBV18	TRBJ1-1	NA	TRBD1	CASSPAATGMTEAFF	TGTGCCAGCTCCCCTGCCGCGACAGGGATGACTGAAGCTTTCTTT
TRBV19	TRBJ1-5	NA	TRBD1	CASSIRDRDQPQHF	TGTGCCAGTAGCATCCGGGACAGGGATCAGCCCCAGCATTTT
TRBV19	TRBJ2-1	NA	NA	CASTPSANSYEQFF	TGTGCCAGTACGCCTAGCGCTAATAGCTATGAGCAGTTCTTC
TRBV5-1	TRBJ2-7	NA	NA	CASSSSRSSYEQYF	TGCGCCAGCAGCTCTTCTAGGAGCTCCTACGAGCAGTACTTC
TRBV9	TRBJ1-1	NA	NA	CASSVGEGYTEAFF	TGTGCCAGCAGCGTAGGGGAGGGGTACACTGAAGCTTTCTTT
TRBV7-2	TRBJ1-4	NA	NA	CASSINRASNEKLFF	TGTGCCAGCAGCATAAACAGGGCGTCTAATGAAAAACTGTTTTTT
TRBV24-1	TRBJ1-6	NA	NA	CATSDTSNSPLHF	TGTGCCACCAGTGACACCAGTAATTCACCCCTCCACTTT
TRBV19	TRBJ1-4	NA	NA	CASKTATGEKLFF	TGTGCCAGCAAGACCGCGACGGGTGAAAAACTGTTTTTT
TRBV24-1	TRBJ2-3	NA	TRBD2	CATSDFQWTSGGSDTQYF	TGTGCCACCAGTGATTTCCAATGGACTAGCGGGGGGTCAGATACGCAGTATTTT
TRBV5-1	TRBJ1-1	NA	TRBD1	CASSVQGALNTEAFF	TGCGCCAGCAGCGTACAGGGGGCCCTGAACACTGAAGCTTTCTTT
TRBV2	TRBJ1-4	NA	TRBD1	CASRDRATEKLFF	TGTGCCAGCAGAGACAGGGCGACTGAAAAACTGTTTTTT
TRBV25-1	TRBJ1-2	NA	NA	CASSEHSGHSYGYTF	TGTGCCAGCAGTGAACATTCTGGGCACTCCTATGGCTACACCTTC
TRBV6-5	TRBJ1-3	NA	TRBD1	CASSYFGTGGNTIYF	TGTGCCAGCAGTTACTTCGGGACAGGAGGAAACACCATATATTTT
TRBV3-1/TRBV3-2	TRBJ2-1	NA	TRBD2	CASSFTSGTEQFF	TGTGCCAGCAGCTTCACTAGCGGTACCGAGCAGTTCTTC
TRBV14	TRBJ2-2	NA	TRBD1	CASSQERGGRTGELFF	TGTGCCAGCAGCCAAGAAAGAGGGGGCCGGACCGGGGAGCTGTTTTTT
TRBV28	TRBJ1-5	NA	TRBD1	CASSLPGGQPQHF	TGTGCCAGCAGTTTACCAGGGGGTCAGCCCCAGCATTTT
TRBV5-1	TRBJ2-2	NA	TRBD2	CASSLELAGGTGELFF	TGCGCCAGCAGCTTGGAGCTAGCGGGAGGGACCGGGGAGCTGTTTTTT
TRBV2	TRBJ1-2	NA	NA	CASSLVGYTF	TGTGCCAGCAGTCTTGTCGGCTACACCTTC
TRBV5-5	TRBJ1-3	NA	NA	CASSLVSGGNTIYF	TGTGCCAGCAGCTTGGTGTCCGGGGGAAACACCATATATTTT
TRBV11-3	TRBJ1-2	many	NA	CASSRGGGGGLYGYTF	TGTGCCAGCAGCCGGGGAGGGGGAGGAGGTCTCTATGGCTACACCTTC
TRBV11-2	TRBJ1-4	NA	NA	CASSFLREGEKLFF	TGTGCCAGCAGCTTCCTTCGGGAGGGTGAAAAACTGTTTTTT
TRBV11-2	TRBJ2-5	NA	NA	CASSLQGSQETQYF	TGTGCCAGCAGCCTCCAGGGATCCCAAGAGACCCAGTACTTC
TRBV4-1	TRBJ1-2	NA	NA	CASSPRGGVDYGYTF	TGCGCCAGCAGCCCCCGCGGAGGGGTCGACTATGGCTACACCTTC
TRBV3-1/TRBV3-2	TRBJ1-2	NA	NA	CASSQEGAYGYTF	TGTGCCAGCAGCCAAGAGGGGGCCTATGGCTACACCTTC
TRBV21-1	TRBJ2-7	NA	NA	CASSPWDRGKEQYF	TGTGCCAGCAGCCCTTGGGACAGGGGAAAGGAGCAGTACTTC
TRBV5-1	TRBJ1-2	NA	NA	CASSLDRNYGYTF	TGCGCCAGCAGCTTAGACAGGAACTATGGCTACACCTTC
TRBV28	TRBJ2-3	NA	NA	CASSLGAQGEDTQYF	TGTGCCAGCAGTTTAGGGGCGCAGGGCGAGGATACGCAGTATTTT
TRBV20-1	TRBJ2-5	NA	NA	CSASSGPSGTQYF	TGCAGTGCTAGTAGCGGTCCCTCGGGGACCCAGTACTTC
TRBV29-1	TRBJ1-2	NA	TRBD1	CSVRWTGGQYGYTF	TGCAGCGTACGCTGGACAGGGGGCCAATATGGCTACACCTTC
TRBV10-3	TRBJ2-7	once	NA	CAISGRQGYEQYF	TGTGCCATCAGTGGTCGTCAGGGCTACGAGCAGTACTTC
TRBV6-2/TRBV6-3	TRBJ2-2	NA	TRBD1	CASSYQGELTGELFF	TGTGCCAGCAGTTACCAGGGGGAGCTCACCGGGGAGCTGTTTTTT
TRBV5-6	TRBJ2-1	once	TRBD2	CASSLPGLEQFF	TGTGCCAGCAGCTTACCGGGACTAGAGCAGTTCTTC
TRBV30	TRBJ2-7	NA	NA	CAWSAKGPLYEQYF	TGTGCCTGGAGTGCCAAGGGGCCTCTCTACGAGCAGTACTTC
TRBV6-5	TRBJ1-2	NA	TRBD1	CASSYSLDRGTSGYTF	TGTGCCAGCAGTTACTCGCTAGACAGGGGGACGTCAGGCTACACCTTC
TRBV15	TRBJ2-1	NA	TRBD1	CATSRVTGGQNEQFF	TGTGCCACCAGCAGAGTTACAGGGGGTCAGAATGAGCAGTTCTTC
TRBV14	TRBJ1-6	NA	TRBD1	CASSLRQGIAPLHF	TGTGCCAGCAGCCTTCGACAGGGGATTGCACCCCTCCACTTT
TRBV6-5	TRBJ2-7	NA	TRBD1	CASSLSQGAGEQYF	TGTGCCAGCAGCTTGTCTCAGGGGGCTGGAGAGCAGTACTTC
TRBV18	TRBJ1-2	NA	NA	CASSPPSANYGYTF	TGTGCCAGCTCACCACCGAGTGCTAACTATGGCTACACCTTC
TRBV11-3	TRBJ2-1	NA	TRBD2	CASSLGTGGYNEQFF	TGTGCCAGCAGCTTAGGGACGGGGGGGTACAATGAGCAGTTCTTC
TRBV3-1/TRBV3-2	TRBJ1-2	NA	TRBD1	CASSLLTLTGTDGYGYTF	TGTGCCAGCAGTCTACTAACACTTACCGGGACAGATGGGTATGGCTACACCTTC
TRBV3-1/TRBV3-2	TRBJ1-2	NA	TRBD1	CASSQGEQGAYGYTF	TGTGCCAGCAGCCAAGGAGAACAGGGGGCCTATGGCTACACCTTC
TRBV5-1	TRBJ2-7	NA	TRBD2	CASSPPRVGAGASYEQYF	TGCGCCAGCAGCCCGCCTCGTGTGGGAGCGGGAGCCTCCTACGAGCAGTACTTC
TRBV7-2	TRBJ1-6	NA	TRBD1	CASSSVQGAGAGSGSPLHF	TGTGCCAGCAGCTCAGTTCAGGGGGCTGGGGCAGGGTCAGGATCACCCCTCCACTTT